Listed here is a single T cell receptor beta chain. Its antigen is not known. The sample originates from a study of response to subunit inactivated influenza vaccine. Overall study findings and caveats: T cells newly recruited by each seasonal influenza vaccination are few, the authors suggested.

This CDR3 spans 15 amino acids. From germline, CDR1 is LNHNV and CDR2 YYDKDF (reference sequence). Trimming removed 5 bases from V and 3 bases from J, with 16 bases in between. MiXCR, run by TCRdb on the RT-PCR reads, gives a single entry per CDR3 protein. Seen here are approximately 530,000 distinct CDR3 sequences, roughly 13% observed once, and the top ten hold around 12%. This sequence was found in a man aged 50-59 years who received an inactivated influenza vaccine. V usage is TRBV15 and J usage is TRBJ1-1; D not resolved. Here the sequenced sample was PBMCs from blood, taken more than 35 days after vaccination. CDR3 sequence reads: CATSPGPGYDTEAFF. CDR3 bases: TGTGCCACCAGCCCTGGCCCCGGGTATGACACTGAAGCTTTCTTT. Together with reference TRBV15 and TRBJ1-1, the CDR3 gives the full variable domain: DAMVIQNPRYQVTQFGKPVTLSCSQTLNHNVMYWYQQKSSQAPKLLFHYYDKDFNNEADTPDNFQSRRPNTSFCFLDIRSPGLGDTAMYLCATSPGPGYDTEAFFGQGTRLTVV.